The 9 T cell receptor beta chains presented below share a single source sample, sequenced in a study of PD-L1 blockade in urothelial cancer. Here immunoSEQ multiplex PCR was the method, and the copy in TCRdb shows in-frame clones only, minus some. The data hold 58,000 or so clones, with around 84% observed a single time. Sequenced here: PBMCs, sampled around atezolizumab (anti-PD-L1) treatment. The receptors come from a man aged 45-65 years with urothelial cancer.

This clone was seen once. The rearrangement links TRBV18 to TRBJ2-7; D ambiguous. Germline V gene data show CDR1 as KGHSH and CDR2 as LQKENI. This CDR3 is built from 15 residues. The V and J ends lost 0 bases and 4 bases respectively, with 13 bases between them. CDR3 residues: CASSPPATPLYEQYF. The CDR3 bases are TGTGCCAGCTCACCACCTGCGACTCCCTTGTACGAGCAGTACTTC.

The chain recombines TRBV18 with TRBJ1-1; D gene ambiguous. Looked up from germline, CDR1 is KGHSH and CDR2 is LQKENI. CDR3 length: 14 amino acids. Trimming took off 2 bases at V and 0 bases at J, with 7 bases between the two ends. The CDR3 nucleotides are TGTGCCAGCTCACCAGGTAACATGAACACTGAAGCTTTCTTT. It translates to CASSPGNMNTEAFF.

A single count supports this clone. The genes are TRBV6-6 and TRBJ2-1; D remains unclear. V lost 7 bases to trimming and J lost 0 bases, with 7 bases between them. Germline CDR1 reads MNHNY; CDR2 reads SVGAGI (reference sequence). This CDR3 contains 13 residues. This CDR3 is CASTPHSYNEQFF. The CDR3 bases are TGTGCCAGCACCCCCCACTCCTACAATGAGCAGTTCTTC.

V and J are TRBV10-3 and TRBJ2-7; a weak D match, TRBD2 (6 bases). This CDR3 region has 14 residues. The V end lost 4 bases, the J end lost 2 bases, and 12 bases lay between the germline ends. Germline V lookup: CDR1 ENHRY, CDR2 SYGVKD. CDR3 region: CAISGDSSPYEQYF. Here the CDR3 DNA reads TGTGCCATCAGTGGGGACTCATCTCCCTACGAGCAGTACTTC.

This chain links TRBV18 with TRBJ1-1, with 10 bases aligning to TRBD1. V trimming: 6 bases; J trimming: 4 bases; junction bases outside the gene matches: 2. This CDR3 has 13 amino acids. CDR1 is KGHSH, CDR2 LQKENI, per germline. The CDR3 nucleotides are TGTGCCAGCTCGTGGACAGGGGGCACTGAAGCTTTCTTT. Translated: CASSWTGGTEAFF.

The chain carries TRBV7-9 and TRBJ2-1; 12 bases map to TRBD2. The CDR3 sequence is 16 residues long. From germline, CDR1 is SEHNR and CDR2 FQNEAQ (reference sequence). Losses at the gene ends were 5 bases for V and 0 bases for J; bases not matched to a gene: 2. The chain's CDR3 is CASSPTSGSSYNEQFF. The DNA of the CDR3 is TGTGCCAGCAGCCCGACTAGCGGGAGCTCCTACAATGAGCAGTTCTTC.

The genes are TRBV6-5 and TRBJ1-4; D call uncertain. V dropped 5 bases and J dropped 6 bases, with 16 bases sitting between them. This CDR3 is built from 15 residues. CDR1 is MNHEY and CDR2 is SVGAGI in the germline V gene. CDR3 sequence reads: CASSLSLTPDEKLFF. CDR3 nucleotide sequence: TGTGCCAGCAGTCTAAGCCTCACGCCTGATGAAAAACTGTTTTTT.

V is TRBV5-5 and J is TRBJ2-4; D not resolved. The CDR3 totals 15 residues. Germline assignment: CDR1 SGHKS and CDR2 YYEKEE (reference sequence). V was pared by 3 bases and J by 2 bases, with 12 bases between. The CDR3 nucleotides read TGTGCCAGCAGCTCCGGTATTCCCTCCAAAAACATTCAGTACTTC. Protein product: CASSSGIPSKNIQYF.

This clone has a handful of counts. This sequence joins TRBV2 and TRBJ2-7; D is unclear. CDR1 SNHLY and CDR2 FYNNEI come from the germline V gene. Trimming removed 6 bases at V and 1 base at J, with 13 bases between. The CDR3 runs 14 residues. The CDR3 reads CASRGRLFSYEQYF. The CDR3 DNA follows: TGTGCCAGCAGGGGCAGATTATTTTCCTACGAGCAGTACTTC.